The 9 T cell receptor beta chains below come from one sample, sequenced in a study of T cell repertoires in cytomegalovirus infection. TCRdb redid the calling of the reads with MiXCR, one entry per CDR3 protein. The sample holds about 920,000 distinct CDR3 sequences, roughly 30% seen once. The antigens for these receptors are not known. The material was cultured CD8+ T cells from PBMCs, obtained from culture after CMV antigen stimulation. These receptor sequences come from a human donor in good health (CMV status not recorded). Some clones in this sample may be carry-over from other donors' samples.

This rearrangement joins TRBV29-1 to TRBJ1-2, with 7 bases lining up with TRBD1. This CDR3 has 12 residues. With 6 bases clipped from V and 3 bases from J, the junction kept 4 bases outside the gene matches. CDR1 and CDR2 (germline): SQVTM, ANQGSEA. The CDR3: CSVVDRDYGYTF. In nucleotides, the CDR3 is TGCAGCGTCGTAGACAGGGACTATGGCTACACCTTC.

The rearrangement joins TRBV10-3 to TRBJ2-1; 10 bases match TRBD2. The CDR3 covers 15 residues. Germline loops: CDR1 ENHRY, CDR2 SYGVKD. V lost 6 bases to trimming and J lost 7 bases; unmatched junction nucleotides: 9. CDR3 in DNA: TGTGCCATCAGGCAGAGCGGGGGGGCAGGTAATGAGCAGTTCTTC. Translation gives CAIRQSGGAGNEQFF.

The table lists this clonotype with a few counts. The genes are TRBV6-5 and TRBJ1-1; no clear D. Between the trimmed V and J ends, which lost 6 bases and 5 bases, there was a span of 19 bases. The CDR3 runs 15 residues. Germline V gene data show CDR1 as MNHEY and CDR2 as SVGAGI. CDR3 sequence: CASSLTRSGRTEAFF. In nucleotides, the CDR3 is TGTGCCAGCAGCTTGACCCGCTCTGGGAGAACTGAAGCTTTCTTT.

The chain couples TRBV7-9 to TRBJ2-3, with unresolved D. This CDR3 comprises 15 residues. The V end was cut by 5 bases, the J end by 1 base, with 13 bases between. In germline, CDR1 is SEHNR, CDR2 FQNEAQ (reference sequence). For the CDR3, the DNA is TGTGCCAGCAGCGCCCCCACACGGGGCACAGATACGCAGTATTTT. Translating it yields CASSAPTRGTDTQYF. Full variable domain (remainder filled in from reference TRBV7-9 and TRBJ2-3): DTGVSQNPRHKITKRGQNVTFRCDPISEHNRLYWYRQTLGQGPEFLTYFQNEAQLEKSRLLSDRFSAERPKGSFSTLEIQRTEQGDSAMYLCASSAPTRGTDTQYFGPGTRLTVL.

This clonotype appeared a few times. The V and J genes are TRBV19 and TRBJ2-1; possible D gene TRBD2, 6 bases. Trimming took off 4 bases at V and 4 bases at J, with 17 bases between the two ends. CDR1 is LNHDA and CDR2 is SQIVND in the germline V gene (reference sequence). The CDR3 is 16 residues long. CDR3 sequence: CASSKPTSWGYNEQFF. In nucleotides, the CDR3 is TGTGCCAGTAGTAAACCGACTAGTTGGGGGTACAATGAGCAGTTCTTC.

V and J are TRBV2 and TRBJ1-4; D uncertain. In germline, CDR1 is SNHLY, CDR2 FYNNEI. The CDR3 is 18 amino acids. V lost 7 bases and J lost 0, with 21 bases in between. CDR3 residues: CASKVDPNFSATNEKLFF. CDR3 coding DNA: TGTGCCAGCAAAGTCGACCCGAACTTCTCTGCAACTAATGAAAAACTGTTTTTT.

This rearrangement joins TRBV7-3 to TRBJ2-2; 13 nucleotides line up with TRBD2. The CDR3 consists of 18 residues. The trim removed 8 bases at V and 2 bases at J, leaving 11 bases unmatched. Germline CDR1 reads SGHTA; CDR2 reads FQGTGA. CDR3 protein: CASGHRLAGGPNTGELFF. The CDR3 DNA reads TGTGCCAGCGGCCACCGACTAGCGGGGGGTCCAAACACCGGGGAGCTGTTTTTT.

The chain combines TRBV12-3 or TRBV12-4 with TRBJ2-1; possible D gene TRBD1, 6 bases. V lost 3 bases, J lost 3 bases, and 12 bases lay in between. The CDR3 is 15 residues long. The CDR3, as DNA: TGTGCCAGCAGTTTTGGGGCAGGGGTCTACAATGAGCAGTTCTTC. It is translated as CASSFGAGVYNEQFF.

The rearrangement uses TRBV6-5 and TRBJ2-7; 7 bases align to TRBD1. This CDR3 has 13 residues. Germline CDR1 and CDR2: MNHEY and SVGAGI. The junction had 5 bases not matched to a gene; V was cut back by 6 bases and J by 3 bases. The CDR3 DNA reads as TGTGCCAGCAGAACGGGACAGCTCTACGAGCAGTACTTC. The encoded protein is CASRTGQLYEQYF.